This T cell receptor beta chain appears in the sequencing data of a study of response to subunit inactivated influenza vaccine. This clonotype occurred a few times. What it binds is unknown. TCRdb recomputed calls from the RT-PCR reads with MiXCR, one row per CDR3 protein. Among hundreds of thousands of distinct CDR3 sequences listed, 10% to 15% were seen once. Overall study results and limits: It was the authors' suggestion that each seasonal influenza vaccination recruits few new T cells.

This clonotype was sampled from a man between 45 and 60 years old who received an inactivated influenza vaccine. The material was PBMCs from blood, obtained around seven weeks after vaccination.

The CDR3 DNA reads as TGTGCCTCCACCGAAATCGGTGGCCAATCCAATGAGCAGTTCTTC. This gives the protein CASTEIGGQSNEQFF. J is TRBJ2-1 and V is TRBV10-3; D is undetermined. V was cut by 11 bases and J by 6 bases, with 23 bases left in between. Germline V gene sequence: CDR1 ENHRY, CDR2 SYGVKD. The CDR3 contains 15 residues.